These T cell receptor beta chains were read from a single sample in a study of T cells in localized non-small cell lung cancer. Produced via immunoSEQ multiplex PCR; TCRdb's table is partial and in-frame only. The sample lists roughly 1,500 clones; roughly a quarter were seen once. The material sequenced was normal lung tissue next to the tumor, taken before any cancer treatment. Every receptor here comes from a man aged 35-69 years with stage II squamous cell lung carcinoma. Both conserved end residues are part of each CDR3. D genes are given only for firm matches. Clone size appears in some rows only: once, few, many, or a class for an expanded clone.

>TRBV30|-|12|TRBJ1-2|-
TGTGCCTGGGAAAGGGAGAACTATGGCTACACCTTC
CAWERENYGYTF
>TRBV25-1|-|15|TRBJ1-2|once
TGTGCCAGCAGTGATTCGGACGGAGACTTCTATGGCTACACCTTC
CASSDSDGDFYGYTF
>TRBV4-1|-|16|TRBJ1-3|medium-sized
TGCGCCAGCAGCCAAGGGGGGAGGAGGGCTGGAAACACCATATATTTT
CASSQGGRRAGNTIYF
>TRBV6-8|TRBD2|16|TRBJ2-5|few
TGTGCCAGCAGTACTGGGACTAGCGGGGGAAAAGAGACCCAGTACTTC
CASSTGTSGGKETQYF
>TRBV19|-|14|TRBJ2-7|few
TGTGCCAGTAGTATAGGGGGTCCGATAGATGAGCAGTACTTC
CASSIGGPIDEQYF
>TRBV9|TRBD2|17|TRBJ2-5|few
TGTGCCAGCAGCGTCACTAGCGGGAGGGCCTACCAAGAGACCCAGTACTTC
CASSVTSGRAYQETQYF
>TRBV6-8|-|15|TRBJ2-3|few
TGTGCCAGCGCACCCACGGGGACCGACCCAGATACGCAGTATTTT
CASAPTGTDPDTQYF
>TRBV19|-|12|TRBJ1-1|few
TGTGCCAGTAGTAGACAGAACACTGAAGCTTTCTTT
CASSRQNTEAFF
>TRBV6-8|TRBD2|14|TRBJ2-1|-
TGTGCCAGCATTACAACTAGCGGGAGGACTGAGCAGTTCTTC
CASITTSGRTEQFF
>TRBV6-8|-|15|TRBJ1-5|few
TGTGCCAGCAGTTACGGACGGTCAAGCAATCAGCCCCAGCATTTT
CASSYGRSSNQPQHF
>TRBV9|-|12|TRBJ2-7|-
TGTGCCAGCAAGGAACAGATTTACGAGCAGTACTTC
CASKEQIYEQYF
>TRBV29-1|-|14|TRBJ2-2|few
TGCAGCGTTCGTTCGGAGGGGCCGGCCGGGGAGCTGTTTTTT
CSVRSEGPAGELFF
>TRBV6-8|TRBD2|16|TRBJ2-1|-
TGTGCCAGCAGTAGAGGACTAGCGGGAGGGCCGGGGGAGCAGTTCTTC
CASSRGLAGGPGEQFF
>TRBV10-3|TRBD1|16|TRBJ2-5|-
TGTGCCATCAGTGAGCCGGCACAGGGGGCGGTAGAGACCCAGTACTTC
CAISEPAQGAVETQYF
>TRBV2|TRBD1|14|TRBJ1-1|-
TGTGCCAGCAGGGAGACAGGGAAAAACACTGAAGCTTTCTTT
CASRETGKNTEAFF
>TRBV30|TRBD1|12|TRBJ2-7|few
TGTGCCTGGAGCAGGGGGTCCTACGAGCAGTACTTC
CAWSRGSYEQYF
>TRBV19|TRBD2|14|TRBJ2-7|-
TGTGCCAGTAGTCCGAGGGACTATTTCTACGAGCAGTACTTC
CASSPRDYFYEQYF
>TRBV9|TRBD2|12|TRBJ2-1|few
TGTGCCAGCACTCTAGCGGGGAATGAGCAGTTCTTC
CASTLAGNEQFF
>TRBV15|TRBD2|15|TRBJ2-5|-
TGTGCCACCAGCAGAGATGATAGCGGGGGTGAGACCCAGTACTTC
CATSRDDSGGETQYF
>TRBV30|TRBD1|13|TRBJ1-2|-
TGTGCCTGGAGCGGGACAGCTAACTATGGCTACACCTTC
CAWSGTANYGYTF